This T cell receptor beta chain was identified during a study of T-cell memory formation after mild COVID-19. Findings of the study overall: Clones that contracted from day 15 to 85 were balanced CD4/CD8, while later expanders leaned CD4+.

The CDR3 is 13 residues long. The ends lost 4 bases at V and 7 bases at J; junction bases unmatched: 4. The germline V gene has CDR1 SGHTA and CDR2 FQGTGA. TCRdb reprocessed the 5' RACE reads with MiXCR, giving one entry per CDR3 protein. The repertoire holds 140,000 to 150,000 distinct CDR3 sequences, approximately 6% seen once, with approximately 2% in the top ten. On this clonotype: Its specificity is unknown.

The sequenced material came from PBMCs or a T cell subset sorted from them (not recorded which). This sequence joins TRBV7-3 and TRBJ1-2; 9 bases are a match to TRBD1. The TCR sequence derives from an adult woman who had mild COVID-19 (a few samples of this study predate the infection). Cell type and time point are not known. The CDR3 is CASSYRGQGGYTF. In nucleotides, the CDR3 is TGTGCCAGCAGCTACCGGGGACAGGGTGGCTACACCTTC.